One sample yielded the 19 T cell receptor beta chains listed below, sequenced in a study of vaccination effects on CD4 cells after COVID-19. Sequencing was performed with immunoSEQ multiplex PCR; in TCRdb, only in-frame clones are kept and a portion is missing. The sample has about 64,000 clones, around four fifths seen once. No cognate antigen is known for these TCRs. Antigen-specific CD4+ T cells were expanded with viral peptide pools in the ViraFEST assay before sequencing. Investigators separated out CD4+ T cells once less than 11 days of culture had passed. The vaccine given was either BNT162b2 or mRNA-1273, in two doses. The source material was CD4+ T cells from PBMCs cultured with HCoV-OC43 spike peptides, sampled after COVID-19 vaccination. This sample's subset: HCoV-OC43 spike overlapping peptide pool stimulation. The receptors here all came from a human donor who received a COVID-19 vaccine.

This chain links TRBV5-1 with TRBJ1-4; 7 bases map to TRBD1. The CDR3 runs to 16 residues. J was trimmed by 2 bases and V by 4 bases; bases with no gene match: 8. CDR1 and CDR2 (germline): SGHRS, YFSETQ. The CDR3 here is CASSERQGGTNEKLFF. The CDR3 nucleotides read TGCGCCAGCAGCGAAAGACAGGGAGGGACTAATGAAAAACTGTTTTTT.

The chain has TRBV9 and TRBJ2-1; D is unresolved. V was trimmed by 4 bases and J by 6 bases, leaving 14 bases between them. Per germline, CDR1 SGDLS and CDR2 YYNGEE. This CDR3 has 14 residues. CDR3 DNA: TGTGCCAGCAGCCCAACAGTCGTGGGCAATGAGCAGTTCTTC. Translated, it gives CASSPTVVGNEQFF.

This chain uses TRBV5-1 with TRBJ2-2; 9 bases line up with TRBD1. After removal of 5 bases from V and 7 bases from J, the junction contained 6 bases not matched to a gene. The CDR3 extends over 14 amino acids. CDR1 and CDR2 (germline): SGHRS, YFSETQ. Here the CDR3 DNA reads TGCGCCAGCAGACCGGGACAGGGTGGCGGGGAGCTGTTTTTT. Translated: CASRPGQGGGELFF.

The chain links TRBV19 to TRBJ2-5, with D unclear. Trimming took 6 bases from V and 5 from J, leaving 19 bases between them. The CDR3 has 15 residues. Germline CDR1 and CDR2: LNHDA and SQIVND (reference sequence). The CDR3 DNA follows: TGTGCCAGTAGCCCCACGGAAGGGTTTGCGGAGACCCAGTACTTC. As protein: CASSPTEGFAETQYF.

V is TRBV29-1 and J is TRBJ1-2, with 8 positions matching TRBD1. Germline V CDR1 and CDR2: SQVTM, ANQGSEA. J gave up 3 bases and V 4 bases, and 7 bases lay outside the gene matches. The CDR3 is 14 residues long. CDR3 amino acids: CSVAPLQGDYGYTF. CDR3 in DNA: TGCAGCGTTGCCCCCCTACAGGGGGACTATGGCTACACCTTC.

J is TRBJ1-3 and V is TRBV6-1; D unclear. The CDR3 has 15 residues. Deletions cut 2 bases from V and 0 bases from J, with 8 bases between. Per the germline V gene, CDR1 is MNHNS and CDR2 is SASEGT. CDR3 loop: CASSETGISGNTIYF. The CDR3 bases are TGTGCCAGCAGTGAAACGGGGATCTCTGGAAACACCATATATTTT.

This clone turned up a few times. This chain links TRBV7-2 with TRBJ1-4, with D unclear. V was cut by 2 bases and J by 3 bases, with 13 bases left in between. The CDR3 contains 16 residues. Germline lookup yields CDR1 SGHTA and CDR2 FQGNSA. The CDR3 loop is CASSLFKGRANEKLFF. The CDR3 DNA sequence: TGTGCCAGCAGCTTATTTAAAGGGCGGGCTAATGAAAAACTGTTTTTT.

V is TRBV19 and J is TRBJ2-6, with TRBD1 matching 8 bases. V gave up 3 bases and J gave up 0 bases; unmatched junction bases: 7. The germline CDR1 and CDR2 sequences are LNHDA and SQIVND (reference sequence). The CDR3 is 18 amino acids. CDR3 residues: CASSMKTGATSGANVLTF. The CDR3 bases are TGTGCCAGTAGTATGAAGACAGGGGCAACCTCTGGGGCCAACGTCCTGACTTTC.

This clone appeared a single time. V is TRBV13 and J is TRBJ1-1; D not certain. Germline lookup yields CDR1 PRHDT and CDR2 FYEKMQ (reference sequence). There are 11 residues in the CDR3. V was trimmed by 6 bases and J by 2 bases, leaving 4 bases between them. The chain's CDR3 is CASRRNTEAFF. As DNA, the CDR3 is TGTGCCAGCAGGAGAAACACTGAAGCTTTCTTT.

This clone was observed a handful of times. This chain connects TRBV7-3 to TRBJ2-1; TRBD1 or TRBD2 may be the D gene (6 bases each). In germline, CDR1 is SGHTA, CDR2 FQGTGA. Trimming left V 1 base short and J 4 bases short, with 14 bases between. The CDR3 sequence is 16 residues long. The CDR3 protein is CASSLNGGGLYNEQFF. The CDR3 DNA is TGTGCCAGCAGCTTAAATGGTGGGGGGCTGTACAATGAGCAGTTCTTC.

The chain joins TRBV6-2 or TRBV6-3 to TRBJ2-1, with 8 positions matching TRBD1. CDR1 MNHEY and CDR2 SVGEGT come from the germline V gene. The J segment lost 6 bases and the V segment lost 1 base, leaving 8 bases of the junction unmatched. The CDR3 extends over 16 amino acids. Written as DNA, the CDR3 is TGTGCCAGCAGTTACTATTTTGGGCAGGGGGCCAATGAGCAGTTCTTC. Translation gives CASSYYFGQGANEQFF.

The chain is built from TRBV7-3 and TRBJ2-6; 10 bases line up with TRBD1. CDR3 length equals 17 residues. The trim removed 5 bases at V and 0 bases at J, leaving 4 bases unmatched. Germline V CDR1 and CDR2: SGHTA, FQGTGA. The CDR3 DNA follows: TGTGCCAGCAGCCCCGGGACAGGGGCCTCTGGGGCCAACGTCCTGACTTTC. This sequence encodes CASSPGTGASGANVLTF.

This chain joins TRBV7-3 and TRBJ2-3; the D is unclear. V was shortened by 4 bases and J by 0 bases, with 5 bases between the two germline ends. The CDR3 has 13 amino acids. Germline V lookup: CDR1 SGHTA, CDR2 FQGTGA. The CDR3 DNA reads TGTGCCAGCAGCTCCACTAGCACAGATACGCAGTATTTT. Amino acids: CASSSTSTDTQYF.

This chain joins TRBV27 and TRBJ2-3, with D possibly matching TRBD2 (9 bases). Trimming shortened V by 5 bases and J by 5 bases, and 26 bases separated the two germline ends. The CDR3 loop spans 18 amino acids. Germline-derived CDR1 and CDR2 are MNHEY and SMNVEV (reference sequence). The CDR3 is CASSHRGGPSGAGDTQYF. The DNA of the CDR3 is TGTGCCAGCAGTCACAGGGGGGGGCCTAGCGGGGCAGGAGATACGCAGTATTTT.

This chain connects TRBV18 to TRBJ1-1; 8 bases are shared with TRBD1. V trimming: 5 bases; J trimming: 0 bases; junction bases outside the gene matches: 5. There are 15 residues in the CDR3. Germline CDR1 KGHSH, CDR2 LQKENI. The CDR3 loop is CASSDWTGMNTEAFF. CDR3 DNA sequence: TGTGCCAGCTCAGACTGGACAGGGATGAACACTGAAGCTTTCTTT.

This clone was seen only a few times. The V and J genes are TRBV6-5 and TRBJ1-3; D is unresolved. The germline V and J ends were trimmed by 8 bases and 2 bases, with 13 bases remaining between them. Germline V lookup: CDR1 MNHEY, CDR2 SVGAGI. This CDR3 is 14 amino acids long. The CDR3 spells CASLRGAAGNTIYF. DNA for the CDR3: TGTGCCAGCCTGAGAGGCGCCGCTGGAAACACCATATATTTT.

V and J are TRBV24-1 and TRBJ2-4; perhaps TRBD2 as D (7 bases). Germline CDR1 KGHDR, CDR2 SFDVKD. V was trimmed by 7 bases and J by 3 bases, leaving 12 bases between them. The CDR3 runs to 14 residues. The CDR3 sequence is CATSPGGSKNIQYF. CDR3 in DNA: TGTGCCACCAGCCCGGGGGGCAGCAAAAACATTCAGTACTTC.

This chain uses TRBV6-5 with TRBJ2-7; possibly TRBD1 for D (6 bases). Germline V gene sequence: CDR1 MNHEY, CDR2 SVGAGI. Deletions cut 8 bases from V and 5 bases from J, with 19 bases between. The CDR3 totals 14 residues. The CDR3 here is CASFAQGRADEQYV. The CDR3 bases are TGTGCCAGCTTCGCGCAGGGGAGAGCGGACGAGCAGTACGTC.

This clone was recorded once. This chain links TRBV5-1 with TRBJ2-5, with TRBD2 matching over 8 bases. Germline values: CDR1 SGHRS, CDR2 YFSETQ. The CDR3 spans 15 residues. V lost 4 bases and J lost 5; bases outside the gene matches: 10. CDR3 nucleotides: TGCGCCAGCAGCCCCGGGGGGGCGGCGGGGGAGACCCAGTACTTC. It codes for CASSPGGAAGETQYF.